This T cell receptor (beta chain) was sequenced for a study of Ad26.COV2.S vaccination and SARS-CoV-2 variants. Study information: Into the muscle, Ad26.COV2.S was dosed once or twice, 56 days apart.

The CDR3 consists of 16 residues. CDR1 MNHNS and CDR2 SASEGT come from the germline V gene. V dropped 2 bases and J dropped 1; count of bases not matched to a gene: 3. Treatment of the sample: about 20 received Ad26.COV2.S at low or high dose, single or two shots; roughly five received placebo; per-sample allocation not given. Specimen acquisition occurred on day 63 following the initial vaccine or placebo injection. Libraries were prepared by immunoSEQ multiplex PCR; TCRdb keeps only in-frame clonotypes and omits some of them. The sample consists of about 400,000 clones, about 89% of them appearing once.

The TCR comes from a person between 18 and 59 years old who received the Ad26.COV2.S COVID-19 vaccine or a placebo. The chain recombines TRBV6-1 with TRBJ1-5; 9 nucleotides align to TRBD1. The specimen comprised peripheral blood, sampled in a trial of Ad26.COV2.S vaccine versus placebo. The CDR3 DNA follows: TGTGCCAGCAGTGAATGGGACAGGGACAGCAATCAGCCCCAGCATTTT. Residues: CASSEWDRDSNQPQHF.